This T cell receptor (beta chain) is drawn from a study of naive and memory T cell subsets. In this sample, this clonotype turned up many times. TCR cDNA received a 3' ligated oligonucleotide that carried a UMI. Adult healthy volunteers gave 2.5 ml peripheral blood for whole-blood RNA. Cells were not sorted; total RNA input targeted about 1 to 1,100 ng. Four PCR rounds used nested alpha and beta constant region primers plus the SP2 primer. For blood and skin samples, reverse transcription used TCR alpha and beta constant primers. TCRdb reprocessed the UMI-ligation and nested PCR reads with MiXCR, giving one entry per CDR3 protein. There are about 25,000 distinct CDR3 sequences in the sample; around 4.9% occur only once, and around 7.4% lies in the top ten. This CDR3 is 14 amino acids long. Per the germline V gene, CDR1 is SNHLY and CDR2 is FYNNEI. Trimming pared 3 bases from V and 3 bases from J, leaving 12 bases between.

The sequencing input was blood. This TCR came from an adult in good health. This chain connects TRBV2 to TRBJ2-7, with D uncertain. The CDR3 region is CASSDWLEHYEQYF. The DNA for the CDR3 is TGTGCCAGCAGTGATTGGCTGGAGCACTACGAGCAGTACTTC.